This T cell receptor beta chain came from a study of T cell responses to AZD1222 COVID-19 vaccine. In the study overall: Both about-4-week and about-12-week second-dose recipients were combined.

Study observations and caveats: Once two AZD1222 doses were given, Spike-specific TCR breadth and depth went up. Reports say nearly half of spike-specific TCRs go after unmutated variant regions.

Trimming cost V 6 bases and J 5 bases, with 7 bases left between them. This CDR3 has 11 amino acids. Repertoires were generated with immunoSEQ multiplex PCR, while TCRdb's copy carries only in-frame clones and drops some. The sample has around 70,000 clones, around 85% seen once. On this clone: Its target is not known.

This sequence originates from an adult in good health. This specimen consisted of peripheral blood, obtained on day 0 of AZD1222 vaccination. This chain links TRBV12-3 or TRBV12-4 with TRBJ2-5; D gene uncertain. The CDR3 is CASSLAETQYF. The CDR3 DNA sequence: TGTGCCAGCAGCCTTGCGGAGACCCAGTACTTC.